This T cell receptor (beta chain) is drawn from a study of human T cells and chemical hapten exposure. Study-wide background: A mostly female patient group had alopecia areata, totalis or universalis. TCR yields per sample varied, mainly owing to small pooled library volume differences. Study-wide findings and caveats: Donor immune responses may differ from healthy people's, since all donors had alopecia.

The table lists this clonotype with many counts. Its antigen is as yet unknown. V dropped 4 bases and J dropped 7 bases, with 16 bases sitting between them. The CDR3 sequence is 13 residues long. CDR1 is SQVTM and CDR2 is ANQGSEA in the germline V gene. The sample's time point: patch test 1, 2 weeks after DPC sensitization. Indicated treatment: therapeutic diphenylcyclopropenone sensitization with weekly scalp DPC. Each CDR3 protein gets one entry after TCRdb re-called the RACE reads with MiXCR. The profile shows tens of thousands of distinct CDR3 sequences, roughly 10% of them singletons. The sample in question was whole blood, obtained in connection with sensitization to the hapten diphenylcyclopropenone (DPC). The TCR originated in a woman in her sixties or seventies with alopecia areata. Some clones in this sample may be carry-over from other donors' samples. The chain uses TRBV29-1 and TRBJ2-5; D gene ambiguous. The CDR3 region has the DNA TGCAGCGTTGGGGCAGGCGTTGTTGTGACCCAGTACTTC. Its translation is CSVGAGVVVTQYF.